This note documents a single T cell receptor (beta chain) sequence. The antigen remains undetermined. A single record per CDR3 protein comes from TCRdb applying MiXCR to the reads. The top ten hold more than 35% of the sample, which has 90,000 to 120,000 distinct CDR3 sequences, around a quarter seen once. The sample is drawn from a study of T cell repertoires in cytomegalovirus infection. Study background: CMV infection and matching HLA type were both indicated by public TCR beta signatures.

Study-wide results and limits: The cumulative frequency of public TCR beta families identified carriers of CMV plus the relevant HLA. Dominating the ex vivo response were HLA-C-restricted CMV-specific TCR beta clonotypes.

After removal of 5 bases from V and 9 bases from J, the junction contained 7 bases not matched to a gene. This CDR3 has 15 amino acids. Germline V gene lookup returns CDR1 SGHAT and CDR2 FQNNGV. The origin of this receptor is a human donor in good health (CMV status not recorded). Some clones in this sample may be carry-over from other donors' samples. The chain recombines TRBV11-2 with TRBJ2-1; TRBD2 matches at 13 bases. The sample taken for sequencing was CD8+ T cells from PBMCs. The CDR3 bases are TGTGCCAGCAGCCCAGGACTAGCGGGAGTCGGTGAGCAGTTCTTC. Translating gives CASSPGLAGVGEQFF.